The next 24 T cell receptor beta chains were all read from a single sample in a study of blood T cell repertoires in COVID-19. The assay was immunoSEQ multiplex PCR, and TCRdb's table has in-frame clones only and misses some. The sample includes about 210,000 clones, about 86% of them seen just once. Material for sequencing was peripheral blood. The receptors here all came from a woman aged 45-65 years with acute or convalescent COVID-19.

The rearrangement links TRBV7-9 to TRBJ1-1; D uncertain. From germline, CDR1 is SEHNR and CDR2 FQNEAQ (reference sequence). Trimming stripped 3 bases from V and 7 bases from J, with 6 bases between. The CDR3 consists of 11 residues. CDR3 in DNA: TGTGCCAGCAGCTTTACGGTTGAAGCTTTCTTT. This translates into CASSFTVEAFF.

The chain joins TRBV6-5 to TRBJ2-2; tentative D call: TRBD1 (6 bases). This CDR3 is built from 15 residues. With 6 bases removed from V and 7 bases from J, the gap between germline ends came to 18 bases. The germline V gene encodes CDR1 MNHEY and CDR2 SVGAGI. Here the CDR3 DNA reads TGTGCCAGCAGCCTAGGGACAACGCTGATCGGGGAGCTGTTTTTT. Its protein is CASSLGTTLIGELFF.

The chain links TRBV11-2 to TRBJ1-6; D not certain. Germline assignment: CDR1 SGHAT and CDR2 FQNNGV. The CDR3 length is 15 residues. V was trimmed by 4 bases and J by 7 bases, leaving 14 bases between them. This chain's CDR3 is CASSSDPGPNSPLHF. The CDR3 DNA reads TGTGCCAGCAGCTCCGACCCGGGTCCCAATTCACCCCTCCACTTT.

The chain has TRBV10-2 and TRBJ2-7; D may be TRBD2 (5 bases). The CDR3 has 13 residues. V dropped 1 base and J dropped 3 bases, with 7 bases sitting between them. CDR1 and CDR2 from the germline V gene are WSHSY and SAAADI. CDR3 DNA sequence: TGCGCCAGCAGTGAGTACGGGGTCTACGAGCAGTACTTC. It codes for CASSEYGVYEQYF.

Regarding this clone: Other DNA sequences in the sample encode the same CDR3. This chain links TRBV5-4 with TRBJ1-4; D remains ambiguous. The CDR3 runs to 14 residues. Germline lookup yields CDR1 SGHNT and CDR2 YYREEE (reference sequence). Trimming cost V 0 bases and J 3 bases, with 6 bases left between them. CDR3 region: CASSLDSSNEKLFF. The CDR3 DNA reads TGTGCCAGCAGCTTGGACAGCTCTAATGAAAAACTGTTTTTT.

The chain couples TRBV19 to TRBJ2-1; TRBD2 aligns across 7 bases. With V trimmed by 5 bases and J by 7 bases, 5 bases remained unmatched. Looked up from germline, CDR1 is LNHDA and CDR2 is SQIVND (reference sequence). The CDR3 extends over 13 amino acids. The DNA of the CDR3 is TGTGCCAGTAGTCACGGGGGAGGGAATGAGCAGTTCTTC. It codes for CASSHGGGNEQFF.

V usage is TRBV6-2 or TRBV6-3 and J usage is TRBJ2-3; D is unresolved. V lost 4 bases and J 3 bases, leaving 5 bases between the germline ends. The CDR3 totals 12 residues. Germline values: CDR1 MNHEY, CDR2 SVGEGT. The CDR3 region is CASSSTTDTQYF. CDR3 sequence (DNA): TGTGCCAGCAGTTCAACTACAGATACGCAGTATTTT.

J is TRBJ2-3 and V is TRBV10-2, with 9 bases aligning to TRBD2. The CDR3 runs to 14 residues. The trim removed 7 bases at V and 6 bases at J, leaving 8 bases unmatched. Germline assignment: CDR1 WSHSY and CDR2 SAAADI. The CDR3 sequence is CASTRTSDRDTQYF. The CDR3 DNA reads TGCGCCAGCACCAGGACTAGCGACCGGGATACGCAGTATTTT.

The chain couples TRBV28 to TRBJ1-1; D is uncertain. The germline gives CDR1 MDHEN, CDR2 SYDVKM. Deletions cut 5 bases from V and 1 base from J, with 8 bases between. The CDR3 has 13 amino acids. The CDR3, as DNA: TGTGCCAGCAGTCGGAGCCCGAACACTGAAGCTTTCTTT. Translation: CASSRSPNTEAFF.

In this sample, this clone turned up once. This sequence joins TRBV3-1 (or the pseudogene TRBV3-2) and TRBJ2-1, with TRBD2 matching 9 bases. There are 15 residues in the CDR3. After removal of 6 bases from V and 9 bases from J, the junction contained 12 bases not matched to a gene. Germline V gene sequence: CDR1 LGHDT, CDR2 YNNKEL (reference sequence). CDR3 sequence reads: CASSSGTSLIGEQFF. Here the CDR3 DNA reads TGTGCCAGCAGTTCCGGGACTAGCTTAATAGGTGAGCAGTTCTTC.

V and J are TRBV9 and TRBJ2-6; D is ambiguous. From germline, CDR1 is SGDLS and CDR2 YYNGEE. The length of the CDR3 is 16 residues. V lost 7 bases and J 0 bases, leaving 14 bases between the germline ends. Here the CDR3 DNA reads TGTGCCAGCCTCAAGACTGCCAGCTCTGGGGCCAACGTCCTGACTTTC. Amino acid sequence: CASLKTASSGANVLTF.

V and J are TRBV5-1 and TRBJ1-5, with D perhaps matching TRBD1 (5 bases). The CDR3 spans 14 residues. Germline-derived CDR1 and CDR2 are SGHRS and YFSETQ. Trimming left V 0 bases short and J 7 bases short, with 11 bases between. DNA of the CDR3: TGCGCCAGCAGCTTGGGGCAGGGTGGCCAGCCCCAGCATTTT. As protein: CASSLGQGGQPQHF.

The J gene is TRBJ2-3, the V gene TRBV5-5; 8 positions agree with TRBD2. CDR3 length: 16 amino acids. Unmatched junction bases numbered 7, after V lost 1 base and J lost 3 bases. Germline V lookup: CDR1 SGHKS, CDR2 YYEKEE (reference sequence). The chain's CDR3 is CASSLRREGTTDTQYF. The CDR3 DNA follows: TGTGCCAGCAGCTTGAGACGGGAGGGAACAACAGATACGCAGTATTTT.

The CDR3 DNA reads TGTGCCAGCAGTTCATACGCAGAGGGACCCCAGCATTTT. Translating gives CASSSYAEGPQHF. The chain is built from TRBV12-3 or TRBV12-4 and TRBJ1-5, with unresolved D. This CDR3 region has 13 residues. Trimming shortened V by 4 bases and J by 10 bases, and 14 bases separated the two germline ends.

The rearrangement joins TRBV15 to TRBJ2-1; weak D call: TRBD1 (6 bases). The V end lost 0 bases, the J end lost 4 bases, and 16 bases lay between the germline ends. CDR1 is LNHNV and CDR2 is YYDKDF in the germline V gene (reference sequence). This CDR3 region has 17 residues. The CDR3 is CATSRDMGAGIYNEQFF. CDR3 nucleotides: TGTGCCACCAGCAGAGATATGGGGGCAGGGATTTACAATGAGCAGTTCTTC.

V and J are TRBV5-8 and TRBJ2-1, with 8 bases identical to TRBD2. Germline CDR1 reads SGHTS; CDR2 reads YDEGEE. The length of the CDR3 is 13 residues. Trimming at V came to 0 bases and at J to 10 bases, leaving 3 bases not matched to a gene. The CDR3 DNA follows: TGTGCCAGCAGCTTGGATCTAGCGGGCGAGCAGTTCTTC. It translates to CASSLDLAGEQFF.

The chain joins TRBV2 to TRBJ1-1, with D possibly being TRBD1 (5 bases). CDR3 length: 14 amino acids. CDR1 is SNHLY, CDR2 FYNNEI, per germline. The ends were cut back, 7 bases at V and 0 bases at J, with 12 bases in the middle. CDR3 region: CASTMGLVNTEAFF. For the CDR3, the DNA is TGTGCCAGCACCATGGGGCTCGTGAACACTGAAGCTTTCTTT.

The rearrangement uses TRBV12-3 or TRBV12-4 and TRBJ2-7, with D uncertain. This CDR3 comprises 13 residues. Deletions cut 5 bases from V and 3 bases from J, with 11 bases between. The CDR3 bases are TGTGCCAGCAGTCTAGACGGGTTCTACGAGCAGTACTTC. It encodes CASSLDGFYEQYF.

This clone occurred a few times. This chain links TRBV6-5 with TRBJ1-3, with no clear D. V was trimmed by 7 bases and J by 0 bases, leaving 7 bases between them. This CDR3 contains 13 residues. Germline V lookup: CDR1 MNHEY, CDR2 SVGAGI. CDR3 DNA: TGTGCCAGCAAAAGAGCCTCTGGAAACACCATATATTTT. Protein product: CASKRASGNTIYF.

The chain has TRBV9 and TRBJ2-1, with 7 bases lining up with TRBD2. J was trimmed by 7 bases and V by 0 bases; bases with no gene match: 13. This CDR3 is built from 17 residues. Germline V CDR1 and CDR2: SGDLS, YYNGEE. CDR3 sequence reads: CASSVGGGAGVLNEQFF. Here the CDR3 DNA reads TGTGCCAGCAGCGTAGGGGGTGGCGCGGGAGTCTTGAATGAGCAGTTCTTC.

The gene calls are TRBV27 and TRBJ1-2; D remains unclear. Germline V gene data show CDR1 as MNHEY and CDR2 as SMNVEV (reference sequence). CDR3 size: 14 residues. The V gene lost 8 bases and the J gene lost 0 bases, with 13 bases spanning the gap. This CDR3 is CASRASRSNYGYTF. In DNA form, the CDR3 reads TGTGCCAGCCGAGCGAGTCGGTCTAACTATGGCTACACCTTC.

The rearrangement joins TRBV30 to TRBJ1-1; weak D call: TRBD1 (5 bases). With 3 bases removed from V and 6 bases from J, the gap between germline ends came to 14 bases. The CDR3 runs to 13 residues. CDR1 and CDR2 from the germline V gene are GTSNPN and SVGIG (reference sequence). The CDR3 region has the DNA TGTGCCTGGAGCCCGAGCGGGGGTGCTGAAGCTTTCTTT. Protein product: CAWSPSGGAEAFF.

This clone was seen a few times. This chain joins TRBV5-5 and TRBJ2-3; D is ambiguous. From germline, CDR1 is SGHKS and CDR2 YYEKEE (reference sequence). This CDR3 region has 14 residues. V was cut by 2 bases and J by 2 bases, with 9 bases left in between. The CDR3 sequence: CASSLVQFTDTQYF. The CDR3 DNA is TGTGCCAGCAGCTTAGTACAGTTCACAGATACGCAGTATTTT.

The chain carries TRBV3-1 (or the pseudogene TRBV3-2) and TRBJ2-7; no clear D gene. CDR3 length: 13 amino acids. The ends were cut back, 0 bases at V and 2 bases at J, with 5 bases in the middle. The germline V gene has CDR1 LGHDT and CDR2 YNNKEL (reference sequence). The DNA for the CDR3 is TGTGCCAGCAGCCAAGAGGGCACCTACGAGCAGTACTTC. Residues: CASSQEGTYEQYF.